This T cell receptor (beta chain) was retrieved from a study of T cells after yellow fever vaccination. At the level of the study: Some fractions had low cell numbers, and these were prepared with SMART-Seq v4 Ultra Low Input.

There are a few counts of this clonotype. TCRdb ran MiXCR on the 5' RACE reads and lists one entry per CDR3 protein. Of 100,000 to 150,000 distinct CDR3 sequences in the sample, 7.5% to 10% were seen once. The junction had 10 bases not matched to a gene; V was cut back by 5 bases and J by 4 bases. Germline V CDR1 and CDR2: SGHAT, FQNNGV. This CDR3 is 15 amino acids long. This TCR derives from a man younger than 35 who received the YFV17D yellow fever vaccine. The sample consisted of CD8+ T cells sorted from PBMCs, taken on the day of the yellow fever booster vaccination. This chain connects TRBV11-2 to TRBJ1-2; 7 positions agree with TRBD1. The CDR3 coding sequence is TGTGCCAGCAGCAGGGACAGTATCTACTCCTATGGCTACACCTTC. Its translation is CASSRDSIYSYGYTF.